The 14 T cell receptor beta chains presented below share a single source sample, sequenced in a study of cytomegalovirus exposure and HLA in healthy donors. The PCR used 60 Vbeta and 13 Jbeta primers. Only in-frame clones appear in the TCRdb table, and some are missing; sequencing was by immunoSEQ multiplex PCR. Here the sample spans 50,000 to 60,000 clones, approximately 80% being singletons. The specimen was PBMCs. The receptor source for this set is a female donor in good health and CMV-seronegative.

This clone was detected only a few times. The chain carries TRBV29-1 and TRBJ2-3, with 11 nucleotides matching TRBD2. V dropped 7 bases and J dropped 1; count of bases not matched to a gene: 7. The CDR3 extends over 15 amino acids. The germline V gene encodes CDR1 SQVTM and CDR2 ANQGSEA. CDR3 sequence: CSGAGTSGRTDTQYF. As DNA, the CDR3 is TGCAGCGGGGCCGGGACTAGCGGACGCACAGATACGCAGTATTTT.

The chain combines TRBV5-4 with TRBJ2-7; 8 bases agree with TRBD1. Germline V gene sequence: CDR1 SGHNT, CDR2 YYREEE (reference sequence). V dropped 4 bases and J dropped 3; count of bases not matched to a gene: 6. The CDR3 has 14 amino acids. The CDR3 loop reads CASSRRTGNYEQYF. Here the CDR3 DNA reads TGTGCCAGCAGCCGAAGGACAGGGAACTACGAGCAGTACTTC.

V usage is TRBV4-3 and J usage is TRBJ2-7; 10 nucleotides match TRBD2. CDR1 LGHNA and CDR2 YSLEER come from the germline V gene. The CDR3 has 16 residues. V lost 5 bases, J lost 0 bases, and 7 bases stayed unmatched. The CDR3 region has the DNA TGCGCCAGCAGCTTAAGCGGGGGGGATAGCTCCTACGAGCAGTACTTC. This translates into CASSLSGGDSSYEQYF.

V is TRBV19 and J is TRBJ2-7, with 8 bases matching TRBD1. The V and J ends lost 5 bases and 3 bases, in that order; junction bases with no gene match: 6. The germline gives CDR1 LNHDA, CDR2 SQIVND (reference sequence). This CDR3 comprises 14 residues. The CDR3 region is CASSLTGTGYEQYF. The CDR3 coding sequence is TGTGCCAGTAGTCTTACCGGGACAGGCTACGAGCAGTACTTC. The whole variable domain, filled in from reference TRBV19 and TRBJ2-7, reads DGGITQSPKYLFRKEGQNVTLSCEQNLNHDAMYWYRQDPGQGLRLIYYSQIVNDFQKGDIAEGYSVSREKKESFPLTVTSAQKNPTAFYLCASSLTGTGYEQYFGPGTRLTVT.

The rearrangement joins TRBV10-3 to TRBJ2-2; tentative D call: TRBD2 (6 bases). V was pared by 6 bases and J by 0 bases, with 14 bases between. This CDR3 is 16 amino acids long. Looked up from germline, CDR1 is ENHRY and CDR2 is SYGVKD. CDR3 region: CAIRGSGTANTGELFF. CDR3 coding DNA: TGTGCCATCAGGGGATCAGGGACTGCGAACACCGGGGAGCTGTTTTTT.

The rearrangement links TRBV5-8 to TRBJ1-6; 7 positions match TRBD1. This CDR3 has 17 residues. Looked up from germline, CDR1 is SGHTS and CDR2 is YDEGEE. With 3 bases clipped from V and 5 bases from J, the junction kept 11 bases outside the gene matches. The CDR3 DNA follows: TGTGCCAGCAGCTCTATTACCTTGGGACAGAATAATTCACCCCTCCACTTT. The encoded protein is CASSSITLGQNNSPLHF.

The genes are TRBV5-5 and TRBJ1-4, with D maybe TRBD1 (5 bases). The CDR3 is made up of 18 amino acids. Germline-derived CDR1 and CDR2 are SGHKS and YYEKEE (reference sequence). V was pared by 4 bases and J by 0 bases, with 19 bases between. The CDR3, as DNA: TGTGCCAGCAGCCTATTCGTATTTAGGGGTGCAACTAATGAAAAACTGTTTTTT. As protein: CASSLFVFRGATNEKLFF. The full variable domain, in which reference TRBV5-5 and TRBJ1-4 provide the parts outside the CDR3, is DAGVTQSPTHLIKTRGQQVTLRCSPISGHKSVSWYQQVLGQGPQFIFQYYEKEERGRGNFPDRFSARQFPNYSSELNVNALLLGDSALYLCASSLFVFRGATNEKLFFGSGTQLSVL.

The chain uses TRBV27 and TRBJ2-7; weak D call: TRBD1 (5 bases). Germline loops: CDR1 MNHEY, CDR2 SMNVEV (reference sequence). The CDR3 runs to 16 residues. Trimming shortened V by 3 bases and J by 7 bases, and 22 bases separated the two germline ends. The CDR3 DNA follows: TGTGCCAGCAGTTTCGCTCAGATTGTTGGGGCTGGGGAGCAGTACTTC. The encoded protein is CASSFAQIVGAGEQYF.

The chain combines TRBV7-6 with TRBJ2-7; D remains unclear. The CDR3 length is 14 residues. V was pared by 2 bases and J by 0 bases, with 8 bases between. CDR1 is SGHVS, CDR2 FNYEAQ, per germline. This CDR3 reads CASSLSRSSYEQYF. Written as DNA, the CDR3 is TGTGCCAGCAGCTTATCGCGGAGCTCCTACGAGCAGTACTTC.

This clone occurred once. This chain links TRBV27 with TRBJ1-5, with D unclear. Germline CDR1 is MNHEY and CDR2 is SMNVEV (reference sequence). The CDR3 spans 14 residues. Trimming removed 3 bases at V and 1 base at J, with 7 bases between. The CDR3 loop is CASSFRWSNQPQHF. The CDR3 coding sequence is TGTGCCAGCAGTTTCCGGTGGAGCAATCAGCCCCAGCATTTT.

The rearrangement links TRBV30 to TRBJ2-7; D possibly corresponds to TRBD2 (6 bases). The CDR3 loop spans 14 amino acids. Trimming took off 1 base at V and 2 bases at J, with 12 bases between the two ends. CDR1 is GTSNPN, CDR2 SVGIG, per germline (reference sequence). The CDR3: CAWSGGTFTYEQYF. CDR3 in DNA: TGTGCCTGGAGTGGCGGGACTTTCACCTACGAGCAGTACTTC.

The chain couples TRBV11-2 to TRBJ1-2, with TRBD1 as a possible D gene (5 bases). There are 14 residues in the CDR3. Germline CDR1 and CDR2: SGHAT and FQNNGV. Trimming cost V 5 bases and J 0 bases, with 10 bases left between them. This chain's CDR3 is CASSPGGPNYGYTF. The CDR3 DNA sequence: TGTGCCAGCAGCCCGGGGGGACCTAACTATGGCTACACCTTC.

The chain employs TRBV10-1 and TRBJ2-1; 9 bases are shared with TRBD1. The trim removed 6 bases at V and 9 bases at J, leaving 6 bases unmatched. Germline-derived CDR1 and CDR2 are WNHNN and SYGVQD (reference sequence). The CDR3 consists of 13 residues. The CDR3 DNA is TGCGCCAGCAGCTCCACAGGGGGCAGTGAGCAGTTCTTC. It encodes CASSSTGGSEQFF.

The genes are TRBV5-4 and TRBJ1-2; 7 nucleotides align to TRBD1. J was trimmed by 4 bases and V by 4 bases; bases with no gene match: 16. The germline V gene encodes CDR1 SGHNT and CDR2 YYREEE (reference sequence). The CDR3 runs to 17 residues. The CDR3 sequence: CASSPTGAPHLFYGYTF. In nucleotides, the CDR3 is TGTGCCAGCAGCCCAACAGGGGCCCCCCATCTATTCTATGGCTACACCTTC.